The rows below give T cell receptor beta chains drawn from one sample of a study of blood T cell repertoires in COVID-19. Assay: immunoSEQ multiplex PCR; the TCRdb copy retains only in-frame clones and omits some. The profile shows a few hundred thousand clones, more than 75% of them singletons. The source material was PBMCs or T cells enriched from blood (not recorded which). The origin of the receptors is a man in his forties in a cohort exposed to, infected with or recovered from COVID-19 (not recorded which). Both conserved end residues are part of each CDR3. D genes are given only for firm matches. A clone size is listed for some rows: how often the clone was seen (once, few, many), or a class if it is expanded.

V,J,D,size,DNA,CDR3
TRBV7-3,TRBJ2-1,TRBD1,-,TGTGCCAGCAGCTTAACCTCAGGGGGCGCGCCCTTCTTC,CASSLTSGGAPFF
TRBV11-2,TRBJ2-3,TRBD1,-,TGTGCCAGCAGCCCGACAGGGGATAGCACAGATACGCAGTATTTT,CASSPTGDSTDTQYF
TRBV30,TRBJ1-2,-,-,TGTGCCTGTCCCCAAAAGTGGACAACCCGATTCATCGATGGCTACACCTTC,CACPQKWTTRFIDGYTF
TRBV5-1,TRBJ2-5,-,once,TGCGCCAGCAGCTTGCAGCGAGGAGAGACCCAGTACTTC,CASSLQRGETQYF
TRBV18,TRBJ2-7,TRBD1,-,TGTGCCAGCTCACTCCGACAGGGCAGCTCCTACGAGCAGTACTTC,CASSLRQGSSYEQYF
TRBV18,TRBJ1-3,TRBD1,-,TGTGCCAGCTCACCAATGTCGCCAGGGGGCCTTGGAAACACCATATATTTT,CASSPMSPGGLGNTIYF
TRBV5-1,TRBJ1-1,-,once,TGCGCCAGCAGCTTGGCCGGGACACGCCATAACACTGAAGCTTTCTTT,CASSLAGTRHNTEAFF
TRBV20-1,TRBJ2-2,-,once,TGCAGTGCTAGTCTCGGGAACACCGGGGAGCTGTTTTTT,CSASLGNTGELFF
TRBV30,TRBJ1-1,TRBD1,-,TGTGCCTGGATAGGACAGGGGATCACTGAAGCTTTCTTT,CAWIGQGITEAFF
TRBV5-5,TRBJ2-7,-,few,TGTGCCAGCAGCTTCGGGTCCTCCTACGAGCAGTACTTC,CASSFGSSYEQYF
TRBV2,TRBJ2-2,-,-,TGTGCCAGCAGTGACAGGGTAGGGACCGGGGAGCTGTTTTTT,CASSDRVGTGELFF
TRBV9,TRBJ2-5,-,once,TGTGCCAGCAGCGTATCATCGGGGGGCGAGACCCAGTACTTC,CASSVSSGGETQYF
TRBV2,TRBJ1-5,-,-,TGTGCCAGCAGTACAGGGATCTCAAAGCAGCCCCAGCATTTT,CASSTGISKQPQHF
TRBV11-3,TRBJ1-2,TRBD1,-,TGTGCCAGCAGCCAAGGGGGCGAAGGCTACACCTTC,CASSQGGEGYTF
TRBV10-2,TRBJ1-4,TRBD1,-,TGCGCCAGCAGAGCGAGGACAGGGTTCGCAACTAATGAAAAACTGTTTTTT,CASRARTGFATNEKLFF
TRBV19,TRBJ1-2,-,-,TGTGCCAGTAGCGTCGGGGGGAAGGGGATCTATGGCTACACCTTC,CASSVGGKGIYGYTF
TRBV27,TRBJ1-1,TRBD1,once,TGTGCCAGCAGCCTGGACAGGGGGCGCACTGAAGCTTTCTTT,CASSLDRGRTEAFF
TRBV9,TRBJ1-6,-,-,TGTGCCAGCAGCGTAGCACCCCGTCAACAGGGAAATTCACCCCTCCACTTT,CASSVAPRQQGNSPLHF
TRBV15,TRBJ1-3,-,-,TGTGCCCCTCTCTCGGGAGGAAACACCATATATTTT,CAPLSGGNTIYF
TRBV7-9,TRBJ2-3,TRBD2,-,TGTGCCAGCAGCTATAGCGGGAGGCGGACAGATACGCAGTATTTT,CASSYSGRRTDTQYF
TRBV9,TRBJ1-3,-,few,TGTGCCAGCAGCGTAGAGTCCCCCTCCTACTCTGGAAACACCATATATTTT,CASSVESPSYSGNTIYF
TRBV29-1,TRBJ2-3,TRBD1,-,TGCAGCGTTGAGAGGGACAGGGGTAGCACAGATACGCAGTATTTT,CSVERDRGSTDTQYF
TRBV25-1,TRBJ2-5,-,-,TGTGCCAGCAGCTCCGCCGCCCAGGGTTCAGAGACCCAGTACTTC,CASSSAAQGSETQYF
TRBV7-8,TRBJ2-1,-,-,TGTGCCAGCAGGCACTCTTGGAATGAGCAGTTCTTC,CASRHSWNEQFF
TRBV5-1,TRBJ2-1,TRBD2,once,TGCGCCAGCAGCTTAGCGGGAGGAGACTACAATGAGCAGTTCTTC,CASSLAGGDYNEQFF
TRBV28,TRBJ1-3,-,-,TGTGCCAGCAGTCCGGCAGACAGCTCTGGAAACACCATATATTTT,CASSPADSSGNTIYF
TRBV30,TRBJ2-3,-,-,TGTGCCTGGGGGGCCCCTAGCACAGATACGCAGTATTTT,CAWGAPSTDTQYF
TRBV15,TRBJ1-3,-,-,TGTGCCACCAGCAGAGCAGGACAGCTCTCTGGAAACACCATATATTTT,CATSRAGQLSGNTIYF
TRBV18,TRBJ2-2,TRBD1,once,TGTGCCAGCTCAGCATCCGGACAGGGGGCCGGGGAGCTGTTTTTT,CASSASGQGAGELFF
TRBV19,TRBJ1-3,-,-,TGTGCCAGTAGTCCATGGGTTTCAGGGGTCGGCTCTGGAAACACCATATATTTT,CASSPWVSGVGSGNTIYF
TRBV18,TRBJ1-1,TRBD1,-,TGTGCCAGCTCACCCACCCTGGACAGGGAAGCTTTCTTT,CASSPTLDREAFF
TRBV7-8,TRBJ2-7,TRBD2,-,TGTGCCAGCAGGCGTACTAGCGGGAGCTCCTACGAGCAGTACTTC,CASRRTSGSSYEQYF
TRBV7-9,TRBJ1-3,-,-,TGTGCCAGCAGCTCCCCGGGGAGGGACTCTGGAAACACCATATATTTT,CASSSPGRDSGNTIYF
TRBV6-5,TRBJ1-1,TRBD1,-,TGTGCCAGCAGTTACGGCTGGGCAGGGGGGCACACTGAAGCTTTCTTT,CASSYGWAGGHTEAFF
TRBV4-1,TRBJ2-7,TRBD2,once,TGCGCCAGCAGCCAAGTGGGGACTAGCGGAACCTACGAGCAGTACTTC,CASSQVGTSGTYEQYF
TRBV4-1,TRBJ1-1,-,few,TGCGCCAGCAGCCAAGGGGGGAGGGAAGAAGCTTTCTTT,CASSQGGREEAFF
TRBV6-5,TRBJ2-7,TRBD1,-,TGTGCCAGCAGTTACTCACGGGGACAGGTCTACGAGCAGTACTTC,CASSYSRGQVYEQYF
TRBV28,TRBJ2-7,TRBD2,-,TGTGCCAGCAGACCAACTATCGGGGGGTACTACGAGCAGTACTTC,CASRPTIGGYYEQYF
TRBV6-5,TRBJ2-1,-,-,TGTGCCAGCAGTAACGCGGGACCATACAATGAGCAGTTCTTC,CASSNAGPYNEQFF
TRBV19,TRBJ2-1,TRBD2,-,TGTGCCAGTAGTATCAATGCACTAGCGGGAGTCAATGAGCAGTTCTTC,CASSINALAGVNEQFF
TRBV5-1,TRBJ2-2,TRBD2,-,TGCGCCAGCAGCTCGACTAGCGGGAACACCGGGGAGCTGTTTTTT,CASSSTSGNTGELFF
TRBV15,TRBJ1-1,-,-,TGTGCCACCAGCAGAGATCCTAGGACACCAACTGAAGCTTTCTTT,CATSRDPRTPTEAFF
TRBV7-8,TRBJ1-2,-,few,TGTGCCAGCAGCTTAAATCGAGTGCCGGGAAAGGCTACTAACTATGGCTACACCTTC,CASSLNRVPGKATNYGYTF
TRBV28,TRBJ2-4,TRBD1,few,TGTGCCAGCAGTTTTCCCGGGACAGGGGGCGCGACCAAAAACATTCAGTACTTC,CASSFPGTGGATKNIQYF
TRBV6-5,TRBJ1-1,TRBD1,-,TGTGCCAGCAGATCCGGGACAGTGAACACTGAAGCTTTCTTT,CASRSGTVNTEAFF
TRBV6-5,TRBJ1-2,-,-,TGTGCCAGCAGTTCGAGGGCCCAACCCGTTTATGGCTACACCTTC,CASSSRAQPVYGYTF
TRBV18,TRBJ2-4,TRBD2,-,TGTGCCAGCTCACTCACAAGCGGGGAGAAAAACATTCAGTACTTC,CASSLTSGEKNIQYF
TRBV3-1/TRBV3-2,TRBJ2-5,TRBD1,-,TGTGCCAGCAGCCTAATACCGGGACAGGGGTCAGAGACCCAGTACTTC,CASSLIPGQGSETQYF
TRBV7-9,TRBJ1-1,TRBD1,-,TGTGCCAGCAGCTTCCTACCGGGACAGAAGAACACTGAAGCTTTCTTT,CASSFLPGQKNTEAFF
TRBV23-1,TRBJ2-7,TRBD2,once,TGCGCCAGCAGTCGACTAGCGCCGAGCTCCTACGAGCAGTACTTC,CASSRLAPSSYEQYF
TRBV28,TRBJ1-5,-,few,TGTGCCAGCAGTTTAACTCAGGGAGGACAGCCCCAGCATTTT,CASSLTQGGQPQHF
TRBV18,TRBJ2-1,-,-,TGTGCCAGCTCACCACCAAGCGGAGCCTACAATGAGCAGTTCTTC,CASSPPSGAYNEQFF
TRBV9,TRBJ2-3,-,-,TGTGCCAGCAGCCTCCGCAGGGATACGAGGGATACGCAGTATTTT,CASSLRRDTRDTQYF
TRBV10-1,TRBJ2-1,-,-,TGCGCCAGCAGTGAGTCGAGTTCGGGGAGTTCCTACAATGAGCAGTTCTTC,CASSESSSGSSYNEQFF
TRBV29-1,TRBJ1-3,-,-,TGCAGCGTACAGGGACCTGGAAACACCATATATTTT,CSVQGPGNTIYF
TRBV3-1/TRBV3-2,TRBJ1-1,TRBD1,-,TGTGCCAGCAGCCCTCAGGGGGCGACGGCTCGAGGTGAAGCTTTCTTT,CASSPQGATARGEAFF
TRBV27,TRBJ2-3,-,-,TGTGCCAGCAGTGATGCGGGAAGAGATACGCAGTATTTT,CASSDAGRDTQYF
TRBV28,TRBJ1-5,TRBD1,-,TGTGCCAGCAGTTTCCAGGGGGCCAGCAATCAGCCCCAGCATTTT,CASSFQGASNQPQHF
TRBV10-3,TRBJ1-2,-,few,TGTGCCATCAGTGAGTACGAGGCCAGCAACTATGGCTACACCTTC,CAISEYEASNYGYTF
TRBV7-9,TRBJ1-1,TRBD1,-,TGTGCCAGCAGCTCCGTCAGACAGGGACAAGCTTTCTTT,CASSSVRQGQAFF